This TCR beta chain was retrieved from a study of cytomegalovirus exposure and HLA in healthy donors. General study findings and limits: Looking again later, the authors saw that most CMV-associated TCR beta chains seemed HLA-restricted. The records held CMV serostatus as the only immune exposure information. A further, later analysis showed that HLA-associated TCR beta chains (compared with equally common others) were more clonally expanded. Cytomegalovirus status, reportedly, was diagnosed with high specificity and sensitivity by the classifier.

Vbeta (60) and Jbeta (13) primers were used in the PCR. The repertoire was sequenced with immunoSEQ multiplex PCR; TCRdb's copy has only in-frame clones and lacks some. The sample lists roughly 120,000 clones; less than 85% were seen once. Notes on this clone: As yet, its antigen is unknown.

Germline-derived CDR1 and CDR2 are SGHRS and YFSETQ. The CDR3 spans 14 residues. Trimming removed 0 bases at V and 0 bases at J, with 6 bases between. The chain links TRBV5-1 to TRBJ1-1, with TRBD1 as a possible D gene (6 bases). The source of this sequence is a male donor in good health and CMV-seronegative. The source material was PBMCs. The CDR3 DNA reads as TGCGCCAGCAGCTTGGACAGGGTGAACACTGAAGCTTTCTTT. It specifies CASSLDRVNTEAFF.